These 16 T cell receptor beta chains originate from one sample sequenced in a study of neoadjuvant nivolumab and ipilimumab in lung cancer. Sequenced by immunoSEQ multiplex PCR; TCRdb stores in-frame clones only, minus some. The sample has tens of thousands of clones, around nine tenths seen once; the top ten hold around 3.7%. The sequenced sample was blood, obtained before neoadjuvant nivolumab, alone or with ipilimumab. All receptors derive from an adult with non-small cell lung cancer. Some clones in this sample may be carry-over from other donors' samples.

This chain joins TRBV5-4 and TRBJ2-4; 9 bases are a match to TRBD1. Germline CDR1 and CDR2: SGHNT and YYREEE (reference sequence). The CDR3 runs 11 residues. Unmatched junction bases numbered 4, after V lost 4 bases and J lost 14 bases. The CDR3 here is CASSRDREEYF. Written as DNA, the CDR3 is TGTGCCAGCAGCAGGGACAGGGAGGAGTACTTC.

CDR3 bases: TGTGCCAGCTCACCATCAACCCAGAACTATGGCTACACCTTC. Its translation is CASSPSTQNYGYTF. This sequence joins TRBV18 and TRBJ1-2, with no clear D. The CDR3 contains 14 residues. Germline V gene data show CDR1 as KGHSH and CDR2 as LQKENI. V was trimmed by 2 bases and J by 2 bases, leaving 9 bases between them.

The rearrangement links TRBV9 to TRBJ1-3; D is unresolved. The V gene lost 2 bases and the J gene lost 0 bases, with 3 bases spanning the gap. Germline values: CDR1 SGDLS, CDR2 YYNGEE. The CDR3 sequence is 13 residues long. This chain's CDR3 is CASSVRSGNTIYF. The DNA of the CDR3 is TGTGCCAGCAGCGTCCGCTCTGGAAACACCATATATTTT.

V usage is TRBV4-2 and J usage is TRBJ2-7; TRBD2 matches 10 bases. Per germline, CDR1 LGHNA and CDR2 YNFKEQ. After removal of 2 bases from V and 4 bases from J, the junction contained 8 bases not matched to a gene. CDR3 size: 16 residues. CDR3 DNA sequence: TGTGCCAGCAGCCAAACACCCGGGACTAGCGATTACGAGCAGTACTTC. This encodes CASSQTPGTSDYEQYF.

This clone was recorded only once. V is TRBV29-1 and J is TRBJ2-2; a possible D gene is TRBD1 (6 bases). Germline CDR1 and CDR2: SQVTM and ANQGSEA. This CDR3 region has 13 residues. CDR3 sequence reads: CSASQGLTGELFF. The DNA of the CDR3 is TGCAGTGCCTCCCAGGGGCTCACCGGGGAGCTGTTTTTT.

The chain combines TRBV5-6 with TRBJ2-3; D not resolved. The CDR3 is made up of 15 amino acids. The germline V and J ends were trimmed by 2 bases and 0 bases, with 10 bases remaining between them. Germline lookup yields CDR1 SGHDT and CDR2 YYEEEE. The CDR3 reads CASSLAVDSTDTQYF. As DNA, the CDR3 is TGTGCCAGCAGCTTAGCAGTTGATAGCACAGATACGCAGTATTTT.

The chain carries TRBV7-2 and TRBJ2-7; 11 bases map to TRBD2. The germline V gene encodes CDR1 SGHTA and CDR2 FQGNSA. The V gene end was trimmed by 0 bases and the J gene end by 6 bases; junction bases not matched to a gene: 1. The CDR3 covers 14 residues. The CDR3 bases are TGTGCCAGCAGCTTAGCTAGCGGGAGGGCCGAGCAGTACTTC. Its protein is CASSLASGRAEQYF.

This clone has only a few counts. The V and J genes are TRBV27 and TRBJ2-1; no reliable D call. V was shortened by 3 bases and J by 7 bases, with 7 bases between the two germline ends. The CDR3 is 12 residues long. CDR1 MNHEY and CDR2 SMNVEV come from the germline V gene (reference sequence). For the CDR3, the DNA is TGTGCCAGCAGTTTGGGGATGAATGAGCAGTTCTTC. The encoded protein is CASSLGMNEQFF.

The rearrangement uses TRBV30 and TRBJ2-3; 9 nucleotides agree with TRBD1. Germline V lookup: CDR1 GTSNPN, CDR2 SVGIG (reference sequence). V shed 2 bases, J shed 2 bases, and the junction held 20 bases outside the gene matches. CDR3 length: 20 residues. The CDR3 DNA is TGTGCCTGGAGTCCAATATGGACAGGGGCCTTAGAACCCCCCACAGATACGCAGTATTTT. It specifies CAWSPIWTGALEPPTDTQYF. The full variable domain, its missing parts supplied by reference TRBV30 and TRBJ2-3, is SQTIHQWPATLVQPVGSPLSLECTVEGTSNPNLYWYRQAAGRGLQLLFYSVGIGQISSEVPQNLSASRPQDRQFILSSKKLLLSDSGFYLCAWSPIWTGALEPPTDTQYFGPGTRLTVL.

The chain employs TRBV7-9 and TRBJ2-7; 14 nucleotides align to TRBD2. After removal of 3 bases from V and 3 bases from J, the junction contained 4 bases not matched to a gene. Germline V CDR1 and CDR2: SEHNR, FQNEAQ (reference sequence). This CDR3 contains 16 residues. The CDR3: CASSFSGTSGSYEQYF. CDR3 DNA sequence: TGTGCCAGCAGCTTTTCCGGGACTAGCGGGAGCTACGAGCAGTACTTC.

This clone was counted only a few times. V usage is TRBV6-5 and J usage is TRBJ2-1, with D possibly TRBD2 on 5 matching bases. V was pared by 5 bases and J by 9 bases, with 8 bases between. The CDR3 totals 11 residues. Germline values: CDR1 MNHEY, CDR2 SVGAGI. CDR3 DNA: TGTGCCAGCAGTAGGACTGGTGAGCAGTTCTTC. Amino acid sequence: CASSRTGEQFF.

The V call is TRBV11-2, the J call TRBJ2-7; the D gene is possibly TRBD1 (6 bases). Germline V lookup: CDR1 SGHAT, CDR2 FQNNGV. The CDR3 is 14 residues long. The V end lost 0 bases, the J end lost 2 bases, and 8 bases lay between the germline ends. The CDR3 DNA follows: TGTGCCAGCAGCTTAGAGGGGGCCGCCTACGAGCAGTACTTC. It yields the protein CASSLEGAAYEQYF. Combining the CDR3 with reference TRBV11-2 and TRBJ2-7 gives the whole variable domain EAGVAQSPRYKIIEKRQSVAFWCNPISGHATLYWYQQILGQGPKLLIQFQNNGVVDDSQLPKDRFSAERLKGVDSTLKIQPAKLEDSAVYLCASSLEGAAYEQYFGPGTRLTVT.

The J gene is TRBJ2-5, the V gene TRBV5-1; the D is unclear. Trimming stripped 4 bases from V and 3 bases from J, with 4 bases between. The CDR3 length is 11 residues. Looked up from germline, CDR1 is SGHRS and CDR2 is YFSETQ. The CDR3 region has the DNA TGCGCCAGCAGCGCGGAAGAGACCCAGTACTTC. Protein: CASSAEETQYF.

V is TRBV30 and J is TRBJ2-7, with 14 bases lining up with TRBD2. The V segment lost 1 base and the J segment 5 bases; nucleotides outside the gene matches: 4. The CDR3 length is 15 residues. From germline, CDR1 is GTSNPN and CDR2 SVGIG (reference sequence). CDR3 region: CAWSGGLAGVDEQYF. As DNA, the CDR3 is TGTGCCTGGAGTGGGGGACTAGCGGGAGTCGACGAGCAGTACTTC. Variable domain in full (rest from reference TRBV30 and TRBJ2-7): SQTIHQWPATLVQPVGSPLSLECTVEGTSNPNLYWYRQAAGRGLQLLFYSVGIGQISSEVPQNLSASRPQDRQFILSSKKLLLSDSGFYLCAWSGGLAGVDEQYFGPGTRLTVT.

The gene calls are TRBV29-1 and TRBJ2-1; 8 bases agree with TRBD2. Losses at the gene ends were 4 bases for V and 6 bases for J; bases not matched to a gene: 5. Germline loops: CDR1 SQVTM, CDR2 ANQGSEA. The CDR3 is made up of 13 amino acids. CDR3 bases: TGCAGCGTTGTAAGGACTAGCAGCAATGAGCAGTTCTTC. Translated, it gives CSVVRTSSNEQFF.

The V and J genes are TRBV5-1 and TRBJ2-7; D ambiguous. The CDR3 sequence is 15 residues long. V dropped 0 bases and J dropped 6 bases, with 16 bases sitting between them. CDR1 SGHRS and CDR2 YFSETQ come from the germline V gene. This chain's CDR3 is CASSLAYQVISEQYF. As DNA, the CDR3 is TGCGCCAGCAGCTTGGCCTATCAGGTTATAAGCGAGCAGTACTTC.